The sequence of this T cell receptor beta chain was determined in a study of beta chain features in type 1 diabetes. Findings and caveats of the study: The question of HLA type influencing TCRB rearrangement was one that remained unresolved here. Researchers caution that PCR might favor shorter templates, equally among patients and controls.

With respect to this clone: The antigen is unknown.

The V end was cut by 3 bases, the J end by 4 bases, with 18 bases between. CDR1 and CDR2 (germline): MNHEY, SVGAGI. The CDR3 contains 16 residues. As every portion of the isolated RNA was reverse transcribed, the sequencing read expressed TCRB transcripts. Method: immunoSEQ multiplex PCR; TCRdb's copy keeps in-frame clones and lacks some. The sample shows hundreds of thousands of clones, around 30% of them seen only once. Sequenced sample: naive CD4+ T cells from blood. The source is a young man in good health. V usage is TRBV6-5 and J usage is TRBJ2-5, with D tentatively TRBD1 (6 bases). CDR3 nucleotide sequence: TGTGCCAGCAGTTATCGGCTGCAGGGGCTTGGAGAGACCCAGTACTTC. Its translation: CASSYRLQGLGETQYF.